The 21 T cell receptor beta chains presented below share a single source sample, sequenced in a study of shared clonotypes between healthy human individuals. Here immunoSEQ multiplex PCR was the method, and the copy in TCRdb shows in-frame clones only, minus some. The top ten clones hold more than 0.45% of a sample with approximately 1,000,000 clones, about four fifths of them seen once. Source material: memory CD4+ T cells from PBMCs. As to subset: CD45RA-negative fraction. The receptors here all came from a man between 18 and 29 years old in good health. Some clones in this sample may be carry-over from other donors' samples.

The CDR3 coding sequence is TGTGCCAGCAGCTCTCGACTAGCGGGAGGTACAGATACGCAGTATTTT. Translating it yields CASSSRLAGGTDTQYF. This chain links TRBV7-9 with TRBJ2-3; 13 bases line up with TRBD2. Losses at the gene ends were 4 bases for V and 3 bases for J; bases not matched to a gene: 4. This CDR3 has 16 residues. Germline CDR1 SEHNR, CDR2 FQNEAQ (reference sequence).

This clone has just one count. The chain employs TRBV2 and TRBJ1-2; D unresolved. The CDR3 spans 16 residues. V was cut by 6 bases and J by 1 base, with 18 bases left in between. Germline CDR1 is SNHLY and CDR2 is FYNNEI. The CDR3 here is CASRSGEDAYNYGYTF. The CDR3, as DNA: TGTGCCAGCAGGTCCGGGGAGGACGCCTATAACTATGGCTACACCTTC. Full variable domain (rest looked up from reference TRBV2 and TRBJ1-2): EPEVTQTPSHQVTQMGQEVILRCVPISNHLYFYWYRQILGQKVEFLVSFYNNEISEKSEIFDDQFSVERPDGSNFTLKIRSTKLEDSAMYFCASRSGEDAYNYGYTFGSGTRLTVV.

At least ten counts were recorded for this clone. The gene calls are TRBV7-2 and TRBJ2-7; possible D gene TRBD1, 5 bases. V lost 1 base, J lost 5 bases, and 9 bases lay in between. Germline values: CDR1 SGHTA, CDR2 FQGNSA. The CDR3 consists of 13 residues. The CDR3 sequence: CASSLVRAHEQYF. CDR3 nucleotide sequence: TGTGCCAGCAGCTTAGTCAGGGCCCACGAGCAGTACTTC. Full variable domain (missing parts from reference TRBV7-2 and TRBJ2-7): GAGVSQSPSNKVTEKGKDVELRCDPISGHTALYWYRQSLGQGLEFLIYFQGNSAPDKSGLPSDRFSAERTGGSVSTLTIQRTQQEDSAVYLCASSLVRAHEQYFGPGTRLTVT.

This clone was recorded once. V and J are TRBV5-4 and TRBJ1-2; D gene uncertain. CDR3 length: 14 residues. V lost 4 bases to trimming and J lost 4 bases, with 14 bases between them. The germline CDR1 and CDR2 sequences are SGHNT and YYREEE (reference sequence). DNA for the CDR3: TGTGCCAGCAGCCCTCGACAACTGATCTATGGCTACACCTTC. This gives the protein CASSPRQLIYGYTF. Complete variable domain (other parts from reference TRBV5-4 and TRBJ1-2): ETGVTQSPTHLIKTRGQQVTLRCSSQSGHNTVSWYQQALGQGPQFIFQYYREEENGRGNFPPRFSGLQFPNYSSELNVNALELDDSALYLCASSPRQLIYGYTFGSGTRLTVV.

The J gene is TRBJ1-3, the V gene TRBV28; tentative D call: TRBD1 (6 bases). CDR3 length: 15 residues. Trimming removed 5 bases from V and 4 bases from J, with 15 bases in between. Germline V CDR1 and CDR2: MDHEN, SYDVKM. The CDR3 loop reads CASSKTGTRGNTIYF. CDR3 coding DNA: TGTGCCAGCAGTAAAACCGGGACAAGGGGAAACACCATATATTTT. Using reference TRBV28 and TRBJ1-3 for the parts outside the CDR3, the full variable domain is DVKVTQSSRYLVKRTGEKVFLECVQDMDHENMFWYRQDPGLGLRLIYFSYDVKMKEKGDIPEGYSVSREKKERFSLILESASTNQTSMYLCASSKTGTRGNTIYFGEGSWLTVV.

The rearrangement uses TRBV5-5 and TRBJ1-5; D is unresolved. Germline lookup yields CDR1 SGHKS and CDR2 YYEKEE (reference sequence). Trimming stripped 0 bases from V and 3 bases from J, with 10 bases between. The CDR3 is made up of 15 amino acids. The CDR3 DNA follows: TGTGCCAGCAGCTTGGGATGGGTCGACAATCAGCCCCAGCATTTT. Its protein is CASSLGWVDNQPQHF.

The gene calls are TRBV28 and TRBJ1-1; D unresolved. CDR3 length equals 12 residues. V was shortened by 5 bases and J by 6 bases, with 10 bases between the two germline ends. The germline gives CDR1 MDHEN, CDR2 SYDVKM. For the CDR3, the DNA is TGTGCCAGCAGTGGAGACAACGCTGAAGCTTTCTTT. The encoded protein is CASSGDNAEAFF.

The chain has TRBV18 and TRBJ2-1; D not resolved. Germline V gene data show CDR1 as KGHSH and CDR2 as LQKENI. The CDR3 consists of 13 residues. Trimming pared 0 bases from V and 12 bases from J, leaving 12 bases between. The CDR3 DNA reads as TGTGCCAGCTCACCACCGCAGAGGTTGGGGCAGTTCTTC. It translates to CASSPPQRLGQFF.

The chain carries TRBV6-1 and TRBJ1-1; 7 bases match TRBD1. V lost 4 bases, J lost 5 bases, and 4 bases stayed unmatched. Germline V gene sequence: CDR1 MNHNS, CDR2 SASEGT. The CDR3 totals 13 residues. In DNA form, the CDR3 reads TGTGCCAGCAGTGGGAGGGGGCGGACTGAAGCTTTCTTT. This codes for CASSGRGRTEAFF.

CDR3 region: CASSLWGGGQETQYF. The DNA of the CDR3 is TGTGCCAGCAGTTTATGGGGAGGGGGCCAAGAGACCCAGTACTTC. The chain has TRBV28 and TRBJ2-5; a possible D gene is TRBD2 (7 bases). The CDR3 spans 15 residues. Germline V gene lookup returns CDR1 MDHEN and CDR2 SYDVKM. The V and J ends lost 0 bases and 1 base respectively, with 9 bases between them.

The CDR3 spells CAWGWGGYEQYF. The CDR3 coding sequence is TGTGCCTGGGGTTGGGGTGGCTACGAGCAGTACTTC. The chain is built from TRBV30 and TRBJ2-7; D ambiguous. CDR3 length: 12 residues. V shed 5 bases and J shed 3 bases, with 11 bases lying between them. Germline V gene data show CDR1 as GTSNPN and CDR2 as SVGIG (reference sequence). The full variable domain, completed using reference TRBV30 and TRBJ2-7, is SQTIHQWPATLVQPVGSPLSLECTVEGTSNPNLYWYRQAAGRGLQLLFYSVGIGQISSEVPQNLSASRPQDRQFILSSKKLLLSDSGFYLCAWGWGGYEQYFGPGTRLTVT.

The rearrangement uses TRBV29-1 and TRBJ2-2; TRBD2 agrees at 7 bases. The germline gives CDR1 SQVTM, CDR2 ANQGSEA. J was trimmed by 0 bases and V by 7 bases; bases with no gene match: 5. The CDR3 contains 14 residues. For the CDR3, the DNA is TGCAGCGCCGGGGACTACGCGAACACCGGGGAGCTGTTTTTT. Translation gives CSAGDYANTGELFF.

This chain connects TRBV5-1 to TRBJ2-7; D is perhaps TRBD1 (7 bases). Germline CDR1 is SGHRS and CDR2 is YFSETQ. The CDR3 spans 16 residues. The V end lost 5 bases, the J end lost 3 bases, and 21 bases lay between the germline ends. DNA of the CDR3: TGCGCCAGCAGTCAGGGGGGCTCAGGGGTTTACTACGAGCAGTACTTC. Its translation: CASSQGGSGVYYEQYF.

The rearrangement joins TRBV10-2 to TRBJ2-5; D ambiguous. The V end lost 0 bases, the J end lost 5 bases, and 1 base lay between the germline ends. CDR1 and CDR2 (germline): WSHSY, SAAADI. CDR3 size: 11 residues. The CDR3, as DNA: TGCGCCAGCAGTGAGTCGGAGACCCAGTACTTC. It codes for CASSESETQYF.

This chain uses TRBV28 with TRBJ2-2; D unclear. V lost 5 bases and J 1 base, leaving 11 bases between the germline ends. The CDR3 is 15 amino acids. Germline V lookup: CDR1 MDHEN, CDR2 SYDVKM. Here the CDR3 DNA reads TGTGCCAGCAGTCCCCACCGACGGAACACCGGGGAGCTGTTTTTT. It codes for CASSPHRRNTGELFF. Together with reference TRBV28 and TRBJ2-2, the CDR3 gives the full variable domain: DVKVTQSSRYLVKRTGEKVFLECVQDMDHENMFWYRQDPGLGLRLIYFSYDVKMKEKGDIPEGYSVSREKKERFSLILESASTNQTSMYLCASSPHRRNTGELFFGEGSRLTVL.

The chain links TRBV4-2 to TRBJ1-1; 8 bases are shared with TRBD1. V dropped 9 bases and J dropped 4; count of bases not matched to a gene: 19. The CDR3 spans 17 residues. Per the germline V gene, CDR1 is LGHNA and CDR2 is YNFKEQ. CDR3 residues: CASRKRGQGGVATEAFF. In DNA form, the CDR3 reads TGTGCCAGTCGGAAACGCGGACAGGGTGGAGTGGCCACTGAAGCTTTCTTT.

The CDR3 region is CASSYQLAGVGNEQFF. DNA of the CDR3: TGTGCCAGCAGTTACCAACTAGCGGGAGTGGGGAATGAGCAGTTCTTC. The chain has TRBV6-5 and TRBJ2-1; 11 bases line up with TRBD2. V was clipped by 2 bases and J by 7 bases; unmatched bases: 7. The CDR3 is made up of 16 amino acids. Germline V CDR1 and CDR2: MNHEY, SVGAGI.

This clone was observed a few times. The CDR3 coding sequence is TGTGCCAGCAGCTTGGATAACGGGAGGGACAATGAGCAGTTCTTC. Translated: CASSLDNGRDNEQFF. The chain links TRBV5-4 to TRBJ2-1; 8 positions agree with TRBD2. V lost 0 bases, J lost 5 bases, and 4 bases stayed unmatched. The germline CDR1 and CDR2 sequences are SGHNT and YYREEE (reference sequence). The CDR3 covers 15 residues. Looking up the rest from reference TRBV5-4 and TRBJ2-1 gives the full variable domain: ETGVTQSPTHLIKTRGQQVTLRCSSQSGHNTVSWYQQALGQGPQFIFQYYREEENGRGNFPPRFSGLQFPNYSSELNVNALELDDSALYLCASSLDNGRDNEQFFGPGTRLTVL.

DNA of the CDR3: TGTGCCAGCAGCGTTGGACAGGGAGGGTTTGATACGCAGTATTTT. This gives the protein CASSVGQGGFDTQYF. The chain combines TRBV9 with TRBJ2-3; the D gene is possibly TRBD1 (8 bases). Germline loops: CDR1 SGDLS, CDR2 YYNGEE. The V end lost 2 bases, the J end lost 6 bases, and 16 bases lay between the germline ends. The CDR3 is made up of 15 amino acids.

The chain uses TRBV4-1 and TRBJ2-1, with D perhaps TRBD2 (6 bases). Between the trimmed V and J ends, which lost 1 base and 6 bases, there was a span of 13 bases. CDR3 length equals 15 residues. Germline V gene data show CDR1 as MGHRA and CDR2 as YSYEKL. CDR3 DNA: TGCGCCAGCAGCCAAGGGGGGGTGACAAGCAATGAGCAGTTCTTC. Amino acids: CASSQGGVTSNEQFF.

V gene TRBV28 combines with J gene TRBJ2-7; perhaps D is TRBD1 or TRBD2 (5 bases each). The CDR3 spans 13 residues. Germline assignment: CDR1 MDHEN and CDR2 SYDVKM. The germline V and J ends were trimmed by 6 bases and 2 bases, with 11 bases remaining between them. The CDR3 region has the DNA TGTGCCAGCAGCCGGGGCCGGCCCTACGAGCAGTACTTC. Translated, it gives CASSRGRPYEQYF. The whole variable domain, filled in from reference TRBV28 and TRBJ2-7, reads DVKVTQSSRYLVKRTGEKVFLECVQDMDHENMFWYRQDPGLGLRLIYFSYDVKMKEKGDIPEGYSVSREKKERFSLILESASTNQTSMYLCASSRGRPYEQYFGPGTRLTVT.